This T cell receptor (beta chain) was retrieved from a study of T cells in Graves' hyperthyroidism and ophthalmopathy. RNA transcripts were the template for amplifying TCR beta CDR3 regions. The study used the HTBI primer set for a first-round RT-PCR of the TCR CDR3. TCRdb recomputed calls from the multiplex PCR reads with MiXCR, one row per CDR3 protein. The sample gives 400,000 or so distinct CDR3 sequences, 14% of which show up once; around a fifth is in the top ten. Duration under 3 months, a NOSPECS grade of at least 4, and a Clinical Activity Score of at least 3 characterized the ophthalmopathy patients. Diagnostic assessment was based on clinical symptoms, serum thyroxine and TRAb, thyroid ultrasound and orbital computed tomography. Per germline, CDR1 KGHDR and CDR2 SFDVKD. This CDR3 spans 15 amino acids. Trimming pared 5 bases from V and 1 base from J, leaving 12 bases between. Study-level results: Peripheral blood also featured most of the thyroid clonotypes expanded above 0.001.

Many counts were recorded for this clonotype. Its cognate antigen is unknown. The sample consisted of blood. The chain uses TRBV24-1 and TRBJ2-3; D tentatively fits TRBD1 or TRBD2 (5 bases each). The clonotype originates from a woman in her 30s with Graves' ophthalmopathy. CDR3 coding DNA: TGTGCCACCAGTGTGGGGAGAGGGGGCACAGATACGCAGTATTTT. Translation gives CATSVGRGGTDTQYF.